These 21 T cell receptor beta chains originate from one sample sequenced in a study of early T cells in non-severe SARS-CoV-2 infection. TCRdb processed the 5' RACE reads anew with MiXCR; each CDR3 protein has one entry. Among roughly 28,000 distinct CDR3 sequences listed, approximately 5.3% were seen once. The specimen sequenced was whole blood. The receptors were sampled from an adult who was a healthcare worker with PCR-confirmed SARS-CoV-2 infection or an uninfected control (not recorded which).

This clonotype was counted many times. The J gene is TRBJ1-3, the V gene TRBV2, with D uncertain. The CDR3 runs to 15 residues. Germline values: CDR1 SNHLY, CDR2 FYNNEI. V dropped 11 bases and J dropped 0 bases, with 17 bases sitting between them. Here the CDR3 reads CARSQTTTSGNTIYF. Written as DNA, the CDR3 is TGTGCCCGATCCCAAACCACGACCTCTGGAAACACCATATATTTT.

The rearrangement uses TRBV4-2 and TRBJ1-1, with D perhaps TRBD1 (5 bases). Germline loops: CDR1 LGHNA, CDR2 YNFKEQ. V was trimmed by 0 bases and J by 11 bases, leaving 22 bases between them. This CDR3 spans 16 amino acids. The CDR3 protein is CASSQDQGLSRVGAFF. The CDR3 coding sequence is TGTGCCAGCAGCCAAGACCAGGGCCTGTCTAGGGTTGGCGCTTTCTTT.

This clonotype was picked up many times. The CDR3 is CASSETLKANQPQHF. As DNA, the CDR3 is TGTGCCAGCAGTGAAACCCTTAAGGCAAATCAGCCCCAGCATTTT. The rearrangement uses TRBV6-1 and TRBJ1-5; D is unresolved. The CDR3 runs to 15 residues. V was clipped by 2 bases and J by 4 bases, with 12 bases between them. Looked up from germline, CDR1 is MNHNS and CDR2 is SASEGT.

This chain uses TRBV7-8 with TRBJ1-4; TRBD1 aligns across 8 bases. CDR3 length equals 16 residues. The J segment lost 7 bases and the V segment lost 2 bases, leaving 9 bases of the junction unmatched. Germline loops: CDR1 SGHVS, CDR2 FQNEAQ. The CDR3, as DNA: TGTGCCAGCAGCTTAAATGACAGGGGTGGTGGTGAAAAACTGTTTTTT. Protein: CASSLNDRGGGEKLFF.

A few counts support this clonotype. The rearrangement links TRBV2 to TRBJ2-7; TRBD2 aligns across 7 bases. This CDR3 comprises 18 residues. With V trimmed by 4 bases and J by 0 bases, 15 bases remained unmatched. CDR1 and CDR2 from the germline V gene are SNHLY and FYNNEI. DNA for the CDR3: TGTGCCAGCAGTGCGAGGTTCAGGGAGGGGCCCTACTCCTACGAGCAGTACTTC. Its protein is CASSARFREGPYSYEQYF.

This clonotype occurred many times. The chain joins TRBV19 to TRBJ1-1; possibly TRBD1 for D (6 bases). This CDR3 spans 16 amino acids. Germline CDR1 reads LNHDA; CDR2 reads SQIVND (reference sequence). V shed 1 base and J shed 6 bases, with 18 bases lying between them. The CDR3 DNA follows: TGTGCCAGTAGTATAGTTTTTAGGCAGGGGAATCCTGAAGCTTTCTTT. It translates to CASSIVFRQGNPEAFF.

This clonotype has just a few counts. This could be a read error, since a much larger clone is one nucleotide away. The V call is TRBV5-4, the J call TRBJ2-1; 12 positions match TRBD2. J was trimmed by 6 bases and V by 6 bases; bases with no gene match: 7. Germline V gene data show CDR1 as SGHNT and CDR2 as YYREEE (reference sequence). The CDR3 contains 15 residues. CDR3 in amino acids: CASTGLAGSINEQFF. CDR3 in DNA: TGTGCCAGCACCGGACTAGCGGGGTCCATCAATGAGCAGTTCTTC.

Ten or more counts support this clonotype. Its ends do not fully match the called genes, so a read error is possible. The chain joins TRBV2 to TRBJ2-1; TRBD2 is a possible D gene (5 bases). The CDR3 contains 11 residues. Germline CDR1 SNHLY, CDR2 FYNNEI. CDR3 nucleotides: TGTGCCAGCAGTTTTCTCACGGGGTCGCTCTTC. Translation gives CASSFLTGSLF.

The chain uses TRBV5-1 and TRBJ2-3, with a weak D call TRBD1 (5 bases). Germline CDR1 is SGHRS and CDR2 is YFSETQ. Trimming removed 0 bases from V and 9 bases from J, with 17 bases in between. The CDR3 has 15 residues. CDR3 residues: CASSLVGVYGGTQYF. CDR3 coding DNA: TGCGCCAGCAGCTTGGTAGGGGTGTACGGTGGCACGCAGTATTTT.

This clonotype was seen at least ten times. One junction end does not reproduce the germline sequence, and a read error may be involved. CDR3 DNA: TGCAGCGTCGAAGCCGGGACACCTCTCACTGAAGCTTTCTTT. Its translation: CSVEAGTPLTEAFF. The V gene is TRBV29-1, the J gene TRBJ1-1; maybe TRBD1 (6 bases). The CDR3 sequence is 14 residues long. The germline V gene encodes CDR1 SQVTM and CDR2 ANQGSEA.

The CDR3 reads CASSLAERNTGELFF. The CDR3 coding sequence is TGTGCCAGCAGCTTGGCGGAAAGGAACACCGGGGAGCTGTTTTTT. The rearrangement uses TRBV5-4 and TRBJ2-2; D remains ambiguous. This CDR3 comprises 15 residues. In germline, CDR1 is SGHNT, CDR2 YYREEE (reference sequence). V lost 0 bases and J lost 1, with 7 bases in between. Using reference TRBV5-4 and TRBJ2-2 for the parts outside the CDR3, the full variable domain is ETGVTQSPTHLIKTRGQQVTLRCSSQSGHNTVSWYQQALGQGPQFIFQYYREEENGRGNFPPRFSGLQFPNYSSELNVNALELDDSALYLCASSLAERNTGELFFGEGSRLTVL.

The genes are TRBV7-9 and TRBJ1-2; D unclear. This CDR3 is 14 amino acids long. CDR1 and CDR2 from the germline V gene are SEHNR and FQNEAQ (reference sequence). V was pared by 5 bases and J by 2 bases, with 12 bases between. CDR3 coding DNA: TGTGCCAGCAGCCCAAATGGTCAGAACTATGGCTACACCTTC. It translates to CASSPNGQNYGYTF.

This clonotype has a count of ten or more. This chain connects TRBV21-1 to TRBJ2-1. TRBV21-1 is a pseudogene segment. The CDR3 has 14 amino acids. CDR3 nucleotides: TGTGCCAGCAGCAAAGCGCTTTCGGGGAATGAGCAGTTCTTC. Encoded protein: CASSKALSGNEQFF.

V gene TRBV6-1 combines with J gene TRBJ2-3; D is unresolved. V shed 2 bases and J shed 1 base, with 7 bases lying between them. From germline, CDR1 is MNHNS and CDR2 SASEGT. The CDR3 contains 14 residues. In DNA, the CDR3 is TGTGCCAGCAGTGAATTCGGCGGCACAGATACGCAGTATTTT. Translation gives CASSEFGGTDTQYF.

There are many counts of this clonotype. The gene calls are TRBV5-4 and TRBJ2-2; weak D call: TRBD2 (6 bases). The CDR3 spans 16 residues. The germline V gene encodes CDR1 SGHNT and CDR2 YYREEE (reference sequence). The V end lost 2 bases, the J end lost 1 base, and 12 bases lay between the germline ends. CDR3 protein: CASSLGPGGNTGELFF. The DNA of the CDR3 is TGTGCCAGCAGCTTAGGCCCCGGGGGGAACACCGGGGAGCTGTTTTTT.

This clonotype was seen many times. The chain carries TRBV2 and TRBJ2-7, with D possibly being TRBD2 (6 bases). The V end was cut by 6 bases, the J end by 0 bases, with 15 bases between. Germline CDR1 and CDR2: SNHLY and FYNNEI. The CDR3 spans 15 residues. CDR3 amino acids: CASRGGLPGSYEQYF. The DNA for the CDR3 is TGTGCCAGCAGGGGAGGACTACCCGGCTCCTACGAGCAGTACTTC. Full variable domain (outside the CDR3, taken from reference TRBV2 and TRBJ2-7): EPEVTQTPSHQVTQMGQEVILRCVPISNHLYFYWYRQILGQKVEFLVSFYNNEISEKSEIFDDQFSVERPDGSNFTLKIRSTKLEDSAMYFCASRGGLPGSYEQYFGPGTRLTVT.

This clonotype was recorded at least ten times. The chain couples TRBV11-2 to TRBJ2-5; 9 bases fit TRBD1. This CDR3 is 15 amino acids long. From germline, CDR1 is SGHAT and CDR2 FQNNGV. V trimming: 4 bases; J trimming: 4 bases; junction bases outside the gene matches: 7. Written as DNA, the CDR3 is TGTGCCAGCAGCTCCTCGGACAGGGGCGGAGAGACCCAGTACTTC. Translating gives CASSSSDRGGETQYF. The full variable domain, with the rest looked up from reference TRBV11-2 and TRBJ2-5, is EAGVAQSPRYKIIEKRQSVAFWCNPISGHATLYWYQQILGQGPKLLIQFQNNGVVDDSQLPKDRFSAERLKGVDSTLKIQPAKLEDSAVYLCASSSSDRGGETQYFGPGTRLLVL.

In its sample, this clonotype was seen many times. The chain recombines TRBV7-9 with TRBJ2-2, with D uncertain. CDR3 length: 12 residues. Germline V CDR1 and CDR2: SEHNR, FQNEAQ (reference sequence). V was pared by 3 bases and J by 6 bases, with 5 bases between. CDR3 region: CASSFDPGELFF. The CDR3 region has the DNA TGTGCCAGCAGCTTTGATCCCGGGGAGCTGTTTTTT.

This clonotype was found a few times. The chain combines TRBV20-1 with TRBJ2-3, with TRBD2 matching over 8 bases. Germline V gene sequence: CDR1 DFQATT, CDR2 SNEGSKA (reference sequence). V lost 5 bases to trimming and J lost 6 bases; unmatched junction nucleotides: 7. The CDR3 is made up of 13 amino acids. CDR3 sequence reads: CSAGVSGADTQYF. CDR3 nucleotide sequence: TGCAGTGCTGGAGTTAGCGGGGCCGATACGCAGTATTTT.

This clonotype was counted many times. The chain has TRBV18 and TRBJ2-7; 13 bases agree with TRBD2. Per germline, CDR1 KGHSH and CDR2 LQKENI. This CDR3 is 15 amino acids long. The trim removed 0 bases at V and 6 bases at J, leaving 2 bases unmatched. This CDR3 reads CASSPPLAGGPEQYF. In DNA, the CDR3 is TGTGCCAGCTCACCACCACTAGCGGGGGGGCCCGAGCAGTACTTC. Full variable domain (remainder filled in from reference TRBV18 and TRBJ2-7): NAGVMQNPRHLVRRRGQEARLRCSPMKGHSHVYWYRQLPEEGLKFMVYLQKENIIDESGMPKERFSAEFPKEGPSILRIQQVVRGDSAAYFCASSPPLAGGPEQYFGPGTRLTVT.

This clonotype was counted many times. The genes are TRBV6-6 and TRBJ2-2; 9 bases are shared with TRBD1. J gave up 0 bases and V 6 bases, and 2 bases lay outside the gene matches. Germline V gene data show CDR1 as MNHNY and CDR2 as SVGAGI (reference sequence). This CDR3 is 15 amino acids long. DNA of the CDR3: TGTGCCAGCAGACGACAGGGGGCGAACACCGGGGAGCTGTTTTTT. This encodes CASRRQGANTGELFF.